Listed below are T cell receptor beta chains from one sample, sequenced in a study of blood T cell repertoires in COVID-19. The assay was immunoSEQ multiplex PCR, and TCRdb's table has in-frame clones only and misses some. The sample contains about 300,000 clones, 70% to 90% of which appear only once. The sequenced sample was PBMCs or T cells enriched from blood (not recorded which). The receptors were gathered from a young woman who had recovered from COVID-19. CDR3s include the opening cysteine and the closing phenylalanine or tryptophan. A D gene is named only where the DNA matches it firmly. Part of the rows lack a size; the others show once, few, many or a class for expanded clones.

V: TRBV20-1; J: TRBJ2-7; D: TRBD2; size: NA; CDR3: CSASQRGFIYEQYF; DNA: TGCAGTGCTAGTCAGCGGGGGTTCATCTACGAGCAGTACTTC
V: TRBV19; J: TRBJ1-1; D: NA; size: NA; CDR3: CASRPWGGANTEAFF; DNA: TGTGCCAGTCGACCATGGGGCGGCGCGAACACTGAAGCTTTCTTT
V: TRBV6-4; J: TRBJ2-6; D: NA; size: NA; CDR3: CASSPQGSSGANVLTF; DNA: TGTGCCAGCAGCCCCCAGGGCAGCTCTGGGGCCAACGTCCTGACTTTC
V: TRBV20-1; J: TRBJ1-2; D: NA; size: NA; CDR3: CSASSREHYGYTF; DNA: TGCAGTGCGAGTTCCAGGGAACACTATGGCTACACCTTC
V: TRBV19; J: TRBJ2-6; D: NA; size: once; CDR3: CASSTGAFAGANVLTF; DNA: TGTGCCAGTAGTACTGGGGCGTTCGCTGGGGCCAACGTCCTGACTTTC
V: TRBV21-1; J: TRBJ1-3; D: NA; size: NA; CDR3: CASSKGFAGGNTIYF; DNA: NA
V: TRBV5-1; J: TRBJ2-7; D: NA; size: NA; CDR3: CASSLAGAYQIYEQYF; DNA: TGCGCCAGCAGCTTGGCCGGAGCATACCAAATCTACGAGCAGTACTTC
V: TRBV20-1; J: TRBJ2-1; D: TRBD2; size: NA; CDR3: CSASVPSGGAVNEQFF; DNA: TGCAGTGCTAGTGTCCCTAGCGGGGGGGCCGTCAATGAGCAGTTCTTC
V: TRBV14; J: TRBJ2-7; D: NA; size: NA; CDR3: CASSQGVGGKYEQYF; DNA: TGTGCCAGCAGCCAAGGGGTCGGAGGAAAATACGAGCAGTACTTC
V: TRBV5-1; J: TRBJ1-1; D: NA; size: NA; CDR3: CASRAGVGNTEAFF; DNA: TGCGCCAGCAGGGCAGGGGTTGGGAACACTGAAGCTTTCTTT
V: TRBV12-5; J: TRBJ1-1; D: NA; size: few; CDR3: CASGFSTEAFF; DNA: TGTGCTAGTGGTTTCAGCACTGAAGCTTTCTTT
V: TRBV6-2/TRBV6-3; J: TRBJ2-4; D: TRBD1; size: NA; CDR3: CASSRTTGAANIQYF; DNA: TGTGCCAGCAGCCGAACCACAGGGGCCGCAAACATTCAGTACTTC
V: TRBV5-1; J: TRBJ2-5; D: TRBD1; size: NA; CDR3: CASSLEGQGVETQYF; DNA: TGCGCCAGCAGCTTGGAAGGACAGGGGGTCGAGACCCAGTACTTC
V: TRBV6-1; J: TRBJ2-7; D: NA; size: NA; CDR3: CASSEAEGHPYEQYF; DNA: TGTGCCAGCAGTGAAGCGGAAGGACACCCCTACGAGCAGTACTTC
V: TRBV6-6; J: TRBJ1-1; D: TRBD1; size: NA; CDR3: CASSFRQGRSNTEAFF; DNA: TGTGCCAGCAGTTTCAGACAGGGGAGGTCGAACACTGAAGCTTTCTTT